This T cell receptor beta chain came from a study of PD-L1 blockade in urothelial cancer. As for time point: pretreatment peripheral blood. Per-patient samples, pretreatment and on-treatment, numbered 1 to 8. Sequencing was performed with immunoSEQ multiplex PCR; in TCRdb, only in-frame clones are kept and a portion is missing. The sample has 100,000 to 150,000 clones; around 84% are singletons. This clone was found once. This CDR3 has 15 residues. V was pared by 3 bases and J by 2 bases, with 11 bases between. Germline V gene sequence: CDR1 MGHRA, CDR2 YSYEKL. The chain employs TRBV4-1 and TRBJ2-1, with D possibly matching TRBD2 (6 bases). The source was PBMCs, collected around atezolizumab (anti-PD-L1) treatment. The origin of this receptor is a man aged 50-59 years with urothelial cancer. The CDR3 nucleotides are TGCGCCAGCAGCCAGGGGGGAGTTGCCTACAATGAGCAGTTCTTC. This encodes CASSQGGVAYNEQFF.